This T cell receptor (beta chain) stems from a study of shared clonotypes between healthy human individuals. CD45RO-negative, CCR7-positively selected cells formed the naive CD8 fraction, excluding terminally differentiated effector memory CD45RA+ cells. There were no recent acute infections or vaccinations among the donors, who were healthy HIV-negative adults. The CDR3 has 12 residues. Germline V gene sequence: CDR1 SGHDT, CDR2 YYEEEE. The V and J ends lost 4 bases and 14 bases respectively, with 13 bases between them. Genomic DNA belonging to each subset was distributed in equal measure over several immunoSEQ plates. Assay used: immunoSEQ multiplex PCR; TCRdb lists only in-frame clones, some missing. The sample yields about 2,100,000 clones, more than 85% seen once.

The J gene is TRBJ1-6, the V gene TRBV5-6; weak D call: TRBD1 (5 bases). The sequencing sample was made of naive CD8+ T cells from PBMCs. This sequence was found in a young man in good health. Some clones in this sample may be carry-over from other donors' samples. This CDR3 is CASSRGINSLHF. DNA of the CDR3: TGTGCCAGCAGCCGGGGGATAAACTCCCTCCACTTT.